The rows below give T cell receptor beta chains drawn from one sample of a study of T cell changes during pregnancy in multiple sclerosis. Assay used: immunoSEQ multiplex PCR; TCRdb lists only in-frame clones, some missing. This repertoire shows approximately 30,000 clones, 89% found once; its top ten account for 0.8%. This sample comprised CD4+ T cells from peripheral blood mononuclear cells, obtained in the second trimester of pregnancy. These TCRs come from a female donor with multiple sclerosis, enrolled in a pregnancy study. Both conserved end residues are trimmed from each CDR3.

TRBV30,AWEPGTGGYNEQF
TRBV7-2,ASSFQRGAEETQY
TRBV9,ASSVGVQETQY
TRBV7-9,AISAGGPPSEQF
TRBV5-1,ASSLGTGGYEQY
TRBV4-1,ASSQRDRGIVNTEAF
TRBV4-2,ASSRDRGNTIY
TRBV5-1,ASSFGQWSSYEQY
TRBV5-1,ASSLGRGNQPQH
TRBV5-1,ASTLTGGYTGELF
TRBV7-2,ASSLARQRGYT
TRBV18,ASSPSFLGRGLALF
TRBV2,ASTGQANTEAF
TRBV5-8,ASSFHRTSSGANVLT
TRBV5-1,ASSTGTPGTGELF
TRBV29-1,SVSGGYTGELF
TRBV5-8,ASSRREVELVNEQF
TRBV5-4,ASSLRGGEETQY
TRBV5-6,ASSHELRQSYEQY
TRBV4-3,ASSARLGGAFTPEGYT
TRBV28,AWKPRGGYEQY
TRBV18,ASSPPNAGRENIQY
TRBV6-1,AGTKGRARTEAF
TRBV5-1,ASSLFDSDTVQF
TRBV7-2,ASSISGGAQETQY
TRBV7-2,ASSPPGGGPQH
TRBV5-1,ASSLGTAPGEKLF
TRBV2,ATNVRGNEQF
TRBV5-4,ASSLVGSTGELF
TRBV7-8,ASSLEASASYEQY
TRBV5-8,ASSLGPGLNRSDT
TRBV5-5,ASSRDRDGTQY
TRBV10-2,ASSEIGLRNSPLH
TRBV30,AWSVQGSGSGYT
TRBV10-1,ASSGGWRTDTQY
TRBV11-1,ASSLTGSDTGELF
TRBV9,ASSVEGIGGPKH
TRBV7-2,ASSLIQQGGRANEQF
TRBV11-3,ASSPGGVQETQY
TRBV12-5,ASGLVLDGKPSTDTQY
TRBV7-9,ASSLGDPTGRRTEAF
TRBV7-3,ASSLGDRGGDTQY
TRBV6-1,ASSELWRQGPQPQH
TRBV5-4,ASSNQGASYNEQF
TRBV6-5,ASKRGTGDYEQY
TRBV7-3,ASQRSHGGRGYT
TRBV12-5,ASGLDAGTEAF
TRBV5-6,ASSLTSYVTYEQY
TRBV5-1,ASSLGQDLYEQY
TRBV12-5,ASGLGTARDGELF
TRBV5-6,ASREVFSVYEQY